Detailed here is one TCR beta chain. Antigen unknown. This sample is part of a study of identical twins. Addition of a universal primer site occurred through template switching, and cDNA carried unique molecular identifiers. Each CDR3 protein gets one entry after TCRdb re-called the 5' RACE reads with MiXCR. The sample has some 460,000 distinct CDR3 sequences, 11% to 15% seen once. Among all donors, each was a healthy Caucasian. General study points: The abundant beta clonotypes from cord blood had fewer insertions, and memory repertoires had none of this. Excess low generation probability was seen in twin-shared out-of-frame alpha sequences.

This CDR3 is built from 15 residues. Germline V gene data show CDR1 as DFQATT and CDR2 as SNEGSKA (reference sequence). V trimming: 5 bases; J trimming: 3 bases; junction bases outside the gene matches: 7. These records were also assigned to another study, of yellow fever vaccine responses in identical twins.

What was sequenced was CD4+ T cells sorted from blood. This chain connects TRBV20-1 to TRBJ2-3; 11 bases match TRBD2. This sequence originates from a woman between 18 and 29 years old in good health. The DNA of the CDR3 is TGCAGTGCTCCCCGCCGGACTAGCGGGACAGATACGCAGTATTTT. This translates into CSAPRRTSGTDTQYF.